This T cell receptor (beta chain) was recovered during a study of a mutant IDH1 vaccine in newly diagnosed glioma. On this clone itself: Its antigen is unknown.

The repertoire was sequenced with immunoSEQ multiplex PCR; TCRdb's copy has only in-frame clones and lacks some. The profile shows about 43,000 clones, roughly 80% of them singletons. There are 16 residues in the CDR3. Trimming stripped 0 bases from V and 2 bases from J, with 14 bases between. Germline V gene sequence: CDR1 SGHVS, CDR2 FNYEAQ. Time point: week 23, last vaccination. It was 300 ug of mutant IDH1 20-mer peptide that made up each vaccine dose, given with topical imiquimod. The sequence derives from a woman between 18 and 29 years old with glioma. Some clones in this sample may be carry-over from other donors' samples. V usage is TRBV7-6 and J usage is TRBJ2-7; a possible D gene is TRBD2 (6 bases). The material sequenced was PBMCs, taken from a glioma patient whose treatment included an IDH1 peptide vaccine. The CDR3, as DNA: TGTGCCAGCAGCTTAGCGCCGGTCGGGAGCGCCTACGAGCAGTACTTC. Encoded protein: CASSLAPVGSAYEQYF.